A selection of T cell receptor beta chains follows, all from one sample in a study of blood T cells in healthy people across ages. TCRdb itself ran the 5' RACE reads through MiXCR, one entry per CDR3 protein. The sample has more than 1.4 million distinct CDR3 sequences, roughly 40% seen once; the top ten hold 7.9%. Sequencing was performed on blood. The receptors were sampled from a woman between 18 and 29 years old in good health. Both conserved end residues are part of each CDR3. The order of the fields is J gene, V gene, clone size, CDR3 protein. Clone size, where shown, is once, few, many, or a class for clones that have expanded.

>TRBJ1-1|TRBV7-3|many
CASSLSDGLNTEAFF
>TRBJ2-7|TRBV9|few
CASSVAGTPSGEQYF
>TRBJ2-5|TRBV12-3/TRBV12-4|NA
CASSFGLGGNKETQYF
>TRBJ2-1|TRBV29-1|NA
CSVGTGDYEQFF
>TRBJ1-5|TRBV20-1|NA
CSARRQSNQPQHF
>TRBJ2-7|TRBV19|NA
CASSIDLPYEQYF
>NA|TRBV20-1|NA
CSARDMMRGSGFHEQYF
>TRBJ2-2|TRBV5-1|NA
CASKNREGTGELFF
>TRBJ2-7|TRBV7-8|few
CASSLAKDSPYEQYF
>TRBJ2-1|TRBV27|NA
CASSLYEGASNEQFF
>TRBJ1-6|TRBV6-5|NA
CASSYEGATYNSPLHF
>TRBJ1-4|TRBV12-3/TRBV12-4|NA
CASSFRQPRTGNILFF
>TRBJ2-5|TRBV18|NA
CASSPRQGANQETRYF
>TRBJ2-4|TRBV4-1|NA
CASSHQLAGENIQYF
>TRBJ2-3|TRBV3-1|NA
CASSPDRYTQYF
>TRBJ2-2|TRBV7-9|few
CASSLAGRDRGSGELFF
>TRBJ2-1|TRBV12-3/TRBV12-4|NA
CASSLFWDGDYNEQFF
>TRBJ1-5|TRBV7-6|NA
CASSLASPTSNQPQHF
>TRBJ2-1|TRBV5-1|many
CASSSDRVGNEQFF
>TRBJ2-1|TRBV29-1|NA
CSAQEGTGGINEQFF
>TRBJ2-1|TRBV6-6|NA
CASSYDRGGSPINEQFF
>TRBJ2-5|TRBV20-1|NA
CSAIGRNSIAETQYF